These 15 T cell receptor beta chains share one sample of origin, sequenced in a study of OX40 agonist ivuxolimab in advanced cancers. Some clones are missing from TCRdb's copy, which holds only in-frame ones; the method was immunoSEQ multiplex PCR. The sample carries some 75,000 clones, 65% to 90% recorded once. This sample comprised CD4+ or CD8+ T cells sorted from blood, obtained in a trial of the OX40 agonist ivuxolimab. These receptors were obtained from an adult with an advanced solid tumor such as melanoma, head and neck, liver or kidney cancer.

The CDR3 loop is CAIRGRTGDYNSPLHF. CDR3 DNA sequence: TGTGCCATCAGGGGCCGGACAGGAGACTATAATTCACCCCTCCACTTT. The chain combines TRBV10-3 with TRBJ1-6; 7 nucleotides agree with TRBD1. CDR1 and CDR2 (germline): ENHRY, SYGVKD. J was trimmed by 3 bases and V by 6 bases; bases with no gene match: 8. CDR3 length equals 16 residues.

V and J are TRBV6-1 and TRBJ1-5; D may be TRBD1 (6 bases). V shed 7 bases and J shed 7 bases, with 20 bases lying between them. Germline CDR1 reads MNHNS; CDR2 reads SASEGT. This CDR3 is built from 15 residues. CDR3 protein: CASNPGAQGSQPQHF. CDR3 sequence (DNA): TGTGCCAGCAACCCAGGGGCACAGGGTAGCCAGCCCCAGCATTTT.

This clone was seen just once. This chain connects TRBV7-2 to TRBJ2-7; 13 bases are a match to TRBD2. This CDR3 is 13 amino acids long. CDR1 SGHTA and CDR2 FQGNSA come from the germline V gene. V shed 5 bases, J shed 6 bases, and the junction held 1 base outside the gene matches. Here the CDR3 reads CASSRTSGGEQYF. The CDR3 DNA reads TGTGCCAGCAGCAGGACTAGCGGGGGCGAGCAGTACTTC.

V gene TRBV11-2 combines with J gene TRBJ1-3, with D maybe TRBD1 (6 bases). This CDR3 is 16 amino acids long. Trimming took 1 base from V and 0 from J, leaving 10 bases between them. CDR1 is SGHAT, CDR2 FQNNGV, per germline. The CDR3 sequence: CASSLGQVNSGNTIYF. The CDR3 DNA follows: TGTGCCAGCAGCTTAGGACAGGTTAACTCTGGAAACACCATATATTTT.

J is TRBJ1-2 and V is TRBV18; 7 nucleotides align to TRBD1. The CDR3 consists of 14 residues. The ends lost 2 bases at V and 8 bases at J; junction bases unmatched: 8. Germline CDR1 and CDR2: KGHSH and LQKENI. The DNA for the CDR3 is TGTGCCAGCTCACCAAATGAGGGGGCGGGCGGCTACACCTTC. Translating gives CASSPNEGAGGYTF. The full variable domain, completed using reference TRBV18 and TRBJ1-2, is NAGVMQNPRHLVRRRGQEARLRCSPMKGHSHVYWYRQLPEEGLKFMVYLQKENIIDESGMPKERFSAEFPKEGPSILRIQQVVRGDSAAYFCASSPNEGAGGYTFGSGTRLTVV.

This chain uses TRBV10-3 with TRBJ1-5, with D unresolved. The V end lost 0 bases, the J end lost 0 bases, and 6 bases lay between the germline ends. Looked up from germline, CDR1 is ENHRY and CDR2 is SYGVKD. The CDR3 contains 15 residues. In DNA form, the CDR3 reads TGTGCCATCAGTGAGTCGACGAGTAGCAATCAGCCCCAGCATTTT. Translated, it gives CAISESTSSNQPQHF.

This clone was seen a handful of times. The rearrangement joins TRBV11-2 to TRBJ1-4; no clear D. The germline gives CDR1 SGHAT, CDR2 FQNNGV. The length of the CDR3 is 13 residues. V lost 0 bases to trimming and J lost 3 bases, with 2 bases between them. In nucleotides, the CDR3 is TGTGCCAGCAGCTTAGAACCTAATGAAAAACTGTTTTTT. This sequence encodes CASSLEPNEKLFF.

The chain couples TRBV6-5 to TRBJ2-2; D is possibly TRBD2 (5 bases). There are 16 residues in the CDR3. Trimming took off 4 bases at V and 0 bases at J, with 12 bases between the two ends. CDR1 and CDR2 from the germline V gene are MNHEY and SVGAGI. The CDR3 region is CASSWTHGTNTGELFF. CDR3 bases: TGTGCCAGCAGTTGGACCCACGGGACGAACACCGGGGAGCTGTTTTTT.

The chain joins TRBV6-1 to TRBJ1-5, with D unclear. The V end was cut by 0 bases, the J end by 0 bases, with 21 bases between. This CDR3 has 20 residues. The V gene's germline CDR1 is MNHNS and CDR2 SASEGT. CDR3 region: CASSEALFILRLNSNQPQHF. In DNA form, the CDR3 reads TGTGCCAGCAGTGAAGCTCTTTTTATTCTGCGACTTAATAGCAATCAGCCCCAGCATTTT.

The chain recombines TRBV7-2 with TRBJ2-7; D not certain. The CDR3 runs to 14 residues. V was shortened by 1 base and J by 3 bases, with 10 bases between the two germline ends. CDR1 is SGHTA and CDR2 is FQGNSA in the germline V gene. The CDR3 loop reads CASSLGPRNYEQYF. DNA for the CDR3: TGTGCCAGCAGCTTAGGTCCTAGAAACTACGAGCAGTACTTC.

This clone was observed a handful of times. The chain combines TRBV27 with TRBJ1-6, with 8 bases aligning to TRBD1. The V segment lost 8 bases and the J segment 8 bases; nucleotides outside the gene matches: 8. The CDR3 has 14 amino acids. CDR1 is MNHEY and CDR2 is SMNVEV in the germline V gene (reference sequence). The CDR3 DNA follows: TGTGCCAGCGGTCGTGGACAGGGTGATTCACCCCTCCACTTT. It translates to CASGRGQGDSPLHF.

The chain couples TRBV11-2 to TRBJ2-2; D not certain. The V gene's germline CDR1 is SGHAT and CDR2 FQNNGV. Trimming removed 3 bases from V and 5 bases from J, with 7 bases in between. This CDR3 is built from 13 residues. Here the CDR3 reads CASSLETTGELFF. In nucleotides, the CDR3 is TGTGCCAGCAGCTTGGAAACTACCGGGGAGCTGTTTTTT.

This clone was seen a handful of times. This chain joins TRBV6-1 and TRBJ2-7; D is perhaps TRBD2 (6 bases). V shed 7 bases and J shed 2 bases, with 12 bases lying between them. Germline assignment: CDR1 MNHNS and CDR2 SASEGT. This CDR3 comprises 13 residues. For the CDR3, the DNA is TGTGCCAGCACGGACGGGAGCCCCTACGAGCAGTACTTC. This sequence encodes CASTDGSPYEQYF.

The chain uses TRBV30 and TRBJ1-6; unclear D gene. The germline CDR1 and CDR2 sequences are GTSNPN and SVGIG (reference sequence). The CDR3 runs to 14 residues. With 5 bases removed from V and 0 bases from J, the gap between germline ends came to 8 bases. The CDR3 here is CAWGRSSYNSPLHF. The CDR3 DNA follows: TGTGCCTGGGGTAGGAGCTCCTATAATTCACCCCTCCACTTT.

This clone showed up just once. The chain couples TRBV7-8 to TRBJ2-7, with 12 bases lining up with TRBD1. The CDR3 is 15 residues long. Germline CDR1 reads SGHVS; CDR2 reads FQNEAQ. Germline trimming cut 0 bases from V and 5 bases from J; bases unmatched to any gene: 2. CDR3 in DNA: TGTGCCAGCAGCTTAGCCGGGACAGGGGGCGACGAGCAGTACTTC. Translating gives CASSLAGTGGDEQYF.